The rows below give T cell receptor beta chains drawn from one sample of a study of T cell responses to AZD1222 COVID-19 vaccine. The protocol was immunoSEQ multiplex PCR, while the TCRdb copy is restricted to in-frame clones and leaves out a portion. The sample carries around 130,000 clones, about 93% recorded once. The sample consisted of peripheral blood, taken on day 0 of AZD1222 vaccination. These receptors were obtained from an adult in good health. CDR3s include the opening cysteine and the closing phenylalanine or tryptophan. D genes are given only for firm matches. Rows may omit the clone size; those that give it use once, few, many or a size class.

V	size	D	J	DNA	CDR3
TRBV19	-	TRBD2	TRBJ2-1	TGTGCCAGTAGTATAGGGGGTCTAGCGGGGGGCCCCTACAATGAGCAGTTCTTC	CASSIGGLAGGPYNEQFF
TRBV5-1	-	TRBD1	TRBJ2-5	TGCGCCAGCAGACCCCCCCGGGGACAGGGCCAAGAGACCCAGTACTTC	CASRPPRGQGQETQYF
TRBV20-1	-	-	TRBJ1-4	TGCAGTACGATTCGGGGCGAAAAACTGTTTTTT	CSTIRGEKLFF
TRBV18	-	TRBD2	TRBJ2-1	TGTGCCAGCTCACCAAAGACCGGACTAGCGGGGGGGAGGTCTGAGCAGTTCTTC	CASSPKTGLAGGRSEQFF
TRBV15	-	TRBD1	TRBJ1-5	TGTGCCACCAGCAGAGCCCGGGGACAGGATAGCAATCAGCCCCAGCATTTT	CATSRARGQDSNQPQHF
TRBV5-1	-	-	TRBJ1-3	TGCGCCAGCAGCCCTGGGGCCGCAGGGGCAGGAAACACCATATATTTT	CASSPGAAGAGNTIYF
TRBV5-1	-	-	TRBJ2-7	TGCGCCAGCAGCTTGGCCGCGCAGAAACTGTACGAGCAGTACTTC	CASSLAAQKLYEQYF
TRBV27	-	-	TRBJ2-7	TGTGCCAGCAGTTTAAGACAGGGACTCTACGAGCAGTACTTC	CASSLRQGLYEQYF
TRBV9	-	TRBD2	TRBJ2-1	TGTGCCAGCGGGGAGGGGCTAGCCCTAAATGAGCAGTTCTTC	CASGEGLALNEQFF
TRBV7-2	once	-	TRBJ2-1	TGTGCCAGCAGCCCCGGACAGTTCTACAATGAGCAGTTCTTC	CASSPGQFYNEQFF
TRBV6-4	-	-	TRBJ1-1	TGTGCCAGCAGTGACCGGGCAGGGAAGGCTTTCTTT	CASSDRAGKAFF
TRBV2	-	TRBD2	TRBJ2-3	TGTGCCAGCAGTCTTCTAGCGGGGGGGACCAATTTT	CASSLLAGGTNF
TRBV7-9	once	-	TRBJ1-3	TGTGCCAGCAGCCGAGGCGGACCGTCGGGAAACACCATATATTTT	CASSRGGPSGNTIYF
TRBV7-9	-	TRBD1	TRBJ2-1	TGTGCCAGCAGCTCAAGACAGGGGGCGCTTTACAATGAGCAGTTCTTC	CASSSRQGALYNEQFF
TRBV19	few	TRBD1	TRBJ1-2	TGTGCCAGTAGTATTCAGGGGGCCCACTCTGGCTACACCTTC	CASSIQGAHSGYTF
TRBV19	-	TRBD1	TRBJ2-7	TGTGCCAGTAGTATTGGGGCAGGGGGATCCCCACACCCTCAGTACTTC	CASSIGAGGSPHPQYF
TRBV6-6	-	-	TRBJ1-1	TGTGCCAGCAGTTACAATGGCAGGACTGAAGCTTTCTTT	CASSYNGRTEAFF
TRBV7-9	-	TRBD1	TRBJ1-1	TGTGCCAGCAGTGACAGGGCGAACACTGAAGCTTTCTTT	CASSDRANTEAFF
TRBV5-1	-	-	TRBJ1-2	TGCGCCAGCAGGATACAGGATAACTATGGCTACACCTTC	CASRIQDNYGYTF
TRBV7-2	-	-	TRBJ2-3	TGTGCCAGCAGCTTCACCCGCACAGATACGCAGTATTTT	CASSFTRTDTQYF
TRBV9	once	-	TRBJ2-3	TGTGCCAGCAGCGGACCGTTCGACACAGATACGCAGTATTTT	CASSGPFDTDTQYF
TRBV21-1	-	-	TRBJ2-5	TGTGCCAGCAGCAACGGTACAGGGGGCGATGAGACCCAGTACTTC	CASSNGTGGDETQYF
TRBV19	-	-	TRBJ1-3	TGTGCCAGTAGTATGGGTGCTGGAAACACCATATATTTT	CASSMGAGNTIYF
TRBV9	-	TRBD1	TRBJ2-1	TGTGCCAGCAGCGTATATGGACAGGGGGGATACAATGAGCAGTTCTTC	CASSVYGQGGYNEQFF
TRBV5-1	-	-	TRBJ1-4	TGCGCCAGCAGCCCGGGCCCGCAGGCTGATGAAAAACTGTTTTTT	CASSPGPQADEKLFF